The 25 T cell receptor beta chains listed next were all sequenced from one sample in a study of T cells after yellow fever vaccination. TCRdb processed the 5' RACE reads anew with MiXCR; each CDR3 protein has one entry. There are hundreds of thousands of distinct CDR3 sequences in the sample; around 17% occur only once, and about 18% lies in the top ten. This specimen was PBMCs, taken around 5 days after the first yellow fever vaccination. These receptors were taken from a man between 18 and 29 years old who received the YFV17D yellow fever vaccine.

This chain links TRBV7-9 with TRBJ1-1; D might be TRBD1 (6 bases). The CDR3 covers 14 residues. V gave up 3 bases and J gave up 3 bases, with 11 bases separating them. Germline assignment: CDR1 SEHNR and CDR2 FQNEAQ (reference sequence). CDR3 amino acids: CASSFRQVHTEAFF. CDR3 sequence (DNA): TGTGCCAGCAGCTTCAGACAGGTACACACTGAAGCTTTCTTT.

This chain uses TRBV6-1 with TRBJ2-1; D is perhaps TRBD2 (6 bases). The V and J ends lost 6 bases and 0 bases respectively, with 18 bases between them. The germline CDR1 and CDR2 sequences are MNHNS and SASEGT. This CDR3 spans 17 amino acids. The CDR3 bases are TGTGCCAGCAGCGCACTCCCTCGGGGGAGCTCCTACAATGAGCAGTTCTTC. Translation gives CASSALPRGSSYNEQFF.

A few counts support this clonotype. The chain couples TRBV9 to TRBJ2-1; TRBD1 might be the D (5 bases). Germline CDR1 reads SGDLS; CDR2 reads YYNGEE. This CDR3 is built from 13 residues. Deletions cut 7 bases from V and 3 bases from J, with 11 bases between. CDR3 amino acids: CASPSQGYNEQFF. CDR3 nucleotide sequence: TGTGCCAGCCCCTCCCAGGGCTACAATGAGCAGTTCTTC.

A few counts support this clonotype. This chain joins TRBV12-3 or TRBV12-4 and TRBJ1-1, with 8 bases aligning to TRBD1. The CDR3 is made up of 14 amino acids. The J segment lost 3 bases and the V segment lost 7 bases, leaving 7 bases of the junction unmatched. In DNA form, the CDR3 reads TGTGCCAGCATTCGGACAGGGACGTACACTGAAGCTTTCTTT. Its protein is CASIRTGTYTEAFF.

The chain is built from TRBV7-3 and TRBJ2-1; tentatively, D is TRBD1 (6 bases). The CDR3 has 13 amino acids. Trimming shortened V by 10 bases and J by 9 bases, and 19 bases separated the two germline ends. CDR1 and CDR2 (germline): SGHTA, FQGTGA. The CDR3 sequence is CAKPPGEWGEQFF. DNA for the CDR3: TGTGCCAAACCTCCAGGGGAATGGGGTGAGCAGTTCTTC.

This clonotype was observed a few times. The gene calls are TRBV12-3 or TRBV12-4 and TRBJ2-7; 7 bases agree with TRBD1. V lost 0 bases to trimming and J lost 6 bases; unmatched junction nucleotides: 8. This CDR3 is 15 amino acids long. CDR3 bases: TGTGCCAGCAGTTTAGCCGACACAGGGGTCTTCGAGCAGTACTTC. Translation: CASSLADTGVFEQYF.

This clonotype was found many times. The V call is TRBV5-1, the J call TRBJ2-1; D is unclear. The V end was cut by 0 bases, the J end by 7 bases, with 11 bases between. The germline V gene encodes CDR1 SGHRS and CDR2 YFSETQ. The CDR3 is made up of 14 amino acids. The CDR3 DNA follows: TGCGCCAGCAGCTTGGGTACGGCTACTAATGAGCAGTTCTTC. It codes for CASSLGTATNEQFF.

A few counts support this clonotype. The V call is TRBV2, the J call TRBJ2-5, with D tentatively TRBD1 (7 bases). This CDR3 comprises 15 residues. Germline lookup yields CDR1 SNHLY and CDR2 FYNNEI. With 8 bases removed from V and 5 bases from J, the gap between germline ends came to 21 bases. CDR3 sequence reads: CASADGMTGRETQYF. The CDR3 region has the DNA TGTGCCAGCGCCGACGGGATGACAGGGAGGGAGACCCAGTACTTC.

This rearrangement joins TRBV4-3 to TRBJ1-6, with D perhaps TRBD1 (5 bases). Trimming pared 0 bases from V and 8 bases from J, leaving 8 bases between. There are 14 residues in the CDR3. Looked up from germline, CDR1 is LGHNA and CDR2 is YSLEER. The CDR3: CASSQEGGDSPLHF. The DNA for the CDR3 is TGCGCCAGCAGCCAAGAAGGAGGGGATTCACCCCTCCACTTT.

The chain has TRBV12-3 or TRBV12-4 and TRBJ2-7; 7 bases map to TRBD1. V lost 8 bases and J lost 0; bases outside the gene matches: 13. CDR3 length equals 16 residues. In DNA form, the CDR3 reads TGTGCCAGCGGGTTCTCAGGGGGAAGTATCTCCTACGAGCAGTACTTC. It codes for CASGFSGGSISYEQYF.

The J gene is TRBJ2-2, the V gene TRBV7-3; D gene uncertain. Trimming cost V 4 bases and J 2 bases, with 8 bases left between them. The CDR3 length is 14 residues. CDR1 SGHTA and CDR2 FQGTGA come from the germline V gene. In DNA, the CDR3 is TGTGCCAGCAGCTCCACCCATAACACCGGGGAGCTGTTTTTT. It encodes CASSSTHNTGELFF.

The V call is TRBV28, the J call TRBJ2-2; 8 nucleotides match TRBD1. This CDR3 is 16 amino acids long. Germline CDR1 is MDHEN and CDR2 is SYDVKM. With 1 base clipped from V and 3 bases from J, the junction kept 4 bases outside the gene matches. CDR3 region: CASSLFGQGYTGELFF. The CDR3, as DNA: TGTGCCAGCAGTTTATTTGGACAGGGCTACACCGGGGAGCTGTTTTTT.

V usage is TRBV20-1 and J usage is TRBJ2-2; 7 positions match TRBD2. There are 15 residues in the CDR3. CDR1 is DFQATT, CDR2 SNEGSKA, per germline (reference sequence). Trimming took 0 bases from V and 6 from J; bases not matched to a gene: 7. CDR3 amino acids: CSARDMSGASGELFF. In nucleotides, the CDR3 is TGCAGTGCTAGAGATATGAGCGGGGCTTCCGGGGAGCTGTTTTTT.

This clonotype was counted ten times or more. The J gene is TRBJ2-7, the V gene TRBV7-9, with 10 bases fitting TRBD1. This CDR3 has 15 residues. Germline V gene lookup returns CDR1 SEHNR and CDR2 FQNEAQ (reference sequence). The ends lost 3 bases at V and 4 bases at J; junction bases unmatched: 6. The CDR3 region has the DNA TGTGCCAGCAGCTTGGGGGACAGGGGAGGTTACGAGCAGTACTTC. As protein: CASSLGDRGGYEQYF.

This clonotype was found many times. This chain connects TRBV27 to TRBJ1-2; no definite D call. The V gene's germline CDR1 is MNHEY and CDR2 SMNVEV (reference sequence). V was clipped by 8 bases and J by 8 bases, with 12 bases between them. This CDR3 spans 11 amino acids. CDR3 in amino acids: CASPVRVGYTF. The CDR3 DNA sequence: TGTGCCAGCCCTGTAAGGGTAGGCTACACCTTC.

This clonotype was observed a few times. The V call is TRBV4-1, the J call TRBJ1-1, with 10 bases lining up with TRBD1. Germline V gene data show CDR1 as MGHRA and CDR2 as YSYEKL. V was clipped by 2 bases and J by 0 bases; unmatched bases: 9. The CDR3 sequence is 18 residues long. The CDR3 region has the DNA TGCGCCAGCAGCCAAACTCTAGGACAGGGGGGCTTGAACACTGAAGCTTTCTTT. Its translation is CASSQTLGQGGLNTEAFF.

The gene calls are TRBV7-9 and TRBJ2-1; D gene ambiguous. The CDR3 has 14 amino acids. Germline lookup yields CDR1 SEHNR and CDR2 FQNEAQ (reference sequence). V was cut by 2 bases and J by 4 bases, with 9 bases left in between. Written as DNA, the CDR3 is TGTGCCAGCAGCTTAAGTATCAGATACAATGAGCAGTTCTTC. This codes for CASSLSIRYNEQFF.

The chain's CDR3 is CASSHAQETQYF. In DNA, the CDR3 is TGTGCCAGCAGCCACGCTCAAGAGACCCAGTACTTC. The V call is TRBV7-6, the J call TRBJ2-5; D not resolved. Germline V lookup: CDR1 SGHVS, CDR2 FNYEAQ. There are 12 residues in the CDR3. V lost 5 bases to trimming and J lost 2 bases, with 6 bases between them.

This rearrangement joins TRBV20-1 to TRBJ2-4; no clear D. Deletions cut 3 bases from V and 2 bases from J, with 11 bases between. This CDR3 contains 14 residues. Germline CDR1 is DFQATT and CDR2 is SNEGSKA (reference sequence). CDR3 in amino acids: CSARPSSPKNIQYF. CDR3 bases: TGCAGTGCTAGGCCGTCTTCGCCCAAAAACATTCAGTACTTC.

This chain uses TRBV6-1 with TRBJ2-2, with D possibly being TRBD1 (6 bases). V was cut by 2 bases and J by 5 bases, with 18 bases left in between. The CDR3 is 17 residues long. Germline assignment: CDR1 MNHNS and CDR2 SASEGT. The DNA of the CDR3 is TGTGCCAGCAGTGAACCCTACAGGGCGAAAGGGACCGGGGAGCTGTTTTTT. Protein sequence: CASSEPYRAKGTGELFF.

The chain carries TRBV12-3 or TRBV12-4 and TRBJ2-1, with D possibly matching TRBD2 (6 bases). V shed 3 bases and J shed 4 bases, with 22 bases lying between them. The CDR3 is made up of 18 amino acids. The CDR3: CASSFGSRARGTYNEQFF. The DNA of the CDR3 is TGTGCCAGCAGTTTCGGTTCCCGGGCCCGGGGGACTTACAATGAGCAGTTCTTC.

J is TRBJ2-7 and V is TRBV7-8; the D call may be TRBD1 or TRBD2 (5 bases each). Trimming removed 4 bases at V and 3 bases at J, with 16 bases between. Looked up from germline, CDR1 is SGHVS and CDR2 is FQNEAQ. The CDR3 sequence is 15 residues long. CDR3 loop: CASSSQPGPYYEQYF. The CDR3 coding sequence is TGTGCCAGCAGCTCTCAGCCGGGACCCTACTACGAGCAGTACTTC.

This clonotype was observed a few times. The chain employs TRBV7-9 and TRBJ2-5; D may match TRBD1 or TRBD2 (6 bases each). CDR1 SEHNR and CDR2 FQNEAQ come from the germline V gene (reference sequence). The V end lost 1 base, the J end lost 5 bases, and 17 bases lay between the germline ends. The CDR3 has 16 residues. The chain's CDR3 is CASSLVFQGRSETQYF. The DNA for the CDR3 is TGTGCCAGCAGCTTAGTCTTTCAGGGGAGGAGTGAGACCCAGTACTTC.

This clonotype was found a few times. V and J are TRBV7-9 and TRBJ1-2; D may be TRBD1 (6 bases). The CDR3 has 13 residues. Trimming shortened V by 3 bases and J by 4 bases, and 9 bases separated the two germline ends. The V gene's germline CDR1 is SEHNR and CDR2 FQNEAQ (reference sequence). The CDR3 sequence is CASSFGGAYGYTF. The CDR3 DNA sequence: TGTGCCAGCAGCTTTGGGGGGGCCTATGGCTACACCTTC.

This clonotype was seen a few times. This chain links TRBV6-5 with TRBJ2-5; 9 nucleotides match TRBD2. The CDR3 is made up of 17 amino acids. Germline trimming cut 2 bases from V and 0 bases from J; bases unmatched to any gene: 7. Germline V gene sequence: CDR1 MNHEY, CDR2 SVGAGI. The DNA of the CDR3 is TGTGCCAGCAGTTACGGTCAGGCTAGCGGGGACCAAGAGACCCAGTACTTC. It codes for CASSYGQASGDQETQYF.